The entry below describes one TCR beta chain. Its specificity is not known. A junction boundary mismatches the germline segment, possibly from a read error. This record comes from a study of post-analysis software for immune sequencing data. Study-wide findings and caveats: Compared with controls, patients had more of five TRBV segments, including TRBV5-6, TRBV5-1 and TRBV20-1. Strong co-clustering by F measure was seen for same-batch samples.

Germline CDR1 reads LGHDT; CDR2 reads YNNKEL (reference sequence). The length of the CDR3 is 14 residues. cDNA libraries for TCR beta contained unique molecular identifiers. TCRdb called the PCR reads again in MiXCR, with one record for every CDR3 protein. This sample has about 260,000 distinct CDR3 sequences; less than 40% occur once, and the top ten carry under 5.5%. The specimen sequenced was blood. This clonotype originated in a girl under 18 with multiple sclerosis. The rearrangement links TRBV3-1 to TRBJ1-1; TRBD1 is a possible D gene (5 bases). This chain's CDR3 is CASNQGTGRAEAFF. CDR3 bases: TGTGCCAGCAACCAAGGGACGGGGAGGGCTGAAGCTTTCTTT.